The following is a TCR beta chain sequence with its context. What it binds is not known. Germline V lookup: CDR1 SGHTA, CDR2 FQGNSA. This CDR3 has 15 amino acids. It was by 5' RACE with UMI labels that the TRB cDNA libraries were prepared. TCRdb reprocessed the 5' RACE reads, keeping one entry per CDR3 protein, no DNA. The sample has 6,000 to 8,000 distinct CDR3 sequences. The data are from a study of CXCR3-negative and CXCR3-positive naive CD8 T cells. Findings and caveats of the study: In naive cells, CXCR3-negative and CXCR3-positive subsets had similar TRBV-TRBJ usage; memory cells differed. The study found more hydrophobic TRB CDR3s in CXCR3-positive naive cells than in CXCR3-negative naive cells. High diversity, comparable across both naive subsets, contrasted with much lower diversity in memory CD8+ cells.

Per CD8+ T cell subset, triplicate sorts of 300,000 or so cells each were done. This receptor was taken from a human donor in good health. Some clones in this sample may be carry-over from other donors' samples. This chain links TRBV7-2 with TRBJ2-7; TCRdb's assignment of TRBD1 cannot be checked, as there is no DNA. The sequencing sample was made of naive CXCR3+ CD8+ T cells from blood. Indicated subset: CD45RO-CCR7+CD27+CD95- naive CD8+ T cells expressing CXCR3 (TNR3+). This CDR3 is CASSFPGQLTYEQYF.